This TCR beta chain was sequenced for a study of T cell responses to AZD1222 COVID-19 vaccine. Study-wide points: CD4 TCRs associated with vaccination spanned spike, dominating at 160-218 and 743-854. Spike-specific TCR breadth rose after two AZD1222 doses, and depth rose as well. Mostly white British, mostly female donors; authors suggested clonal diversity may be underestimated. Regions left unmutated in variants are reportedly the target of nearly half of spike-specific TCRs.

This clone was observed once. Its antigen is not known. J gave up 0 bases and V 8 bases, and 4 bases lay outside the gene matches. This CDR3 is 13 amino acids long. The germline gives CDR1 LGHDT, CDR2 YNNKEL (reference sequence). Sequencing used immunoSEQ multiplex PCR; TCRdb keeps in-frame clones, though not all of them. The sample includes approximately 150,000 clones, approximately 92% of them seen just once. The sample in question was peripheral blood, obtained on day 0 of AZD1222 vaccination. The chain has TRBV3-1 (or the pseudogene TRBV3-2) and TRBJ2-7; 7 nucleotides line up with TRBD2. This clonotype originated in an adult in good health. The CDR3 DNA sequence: TGTGCCAGCGGTCGGGAGGACTCCTACGAGCAGTACTTC. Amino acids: CASGREDSYEQYF.